Given below is one TCR beta chain in context. This entry comes from a study of blood T cell repertoires in COVID-19. About the research overall: The United States, Italy and Spain supplied acute and convalescent COVID-19 samples. In each case, the material was cDNA or gDNA derived from T cells, B-cell-depleted T cells, or PBMCs.

How the authors handled the data: Nucleated cell counts were estimated from reference gene primer amplification. The method was immunoSEQ multiplex PCR; TCRdb's version includes in-frame clones alone and lacks a portion of them. D and trimming were read from the DNA, whereas the V and J calls and clone size are those reported in that table. The sample carries roughly 200,000 clones, approximately 91% recorded once. V was pared by 3 bases and J by 4 bases, with 13 bases between. The CDR3 contains 14 residues. Germline V CDR1 and CDR2: SGDLS, YYNGEE. Sequenced: peripheral blood. This rearrangement joins TRBV9 to TRBJ1-1; D is uncertain. This TCR was recovered from a man between 40 and 49 years old with acute or convalescent COVID-19. As DNA, the CDR3 is TGTGCCAGCAGCGGTTCTCCGTCTAGCACTGAAGCTTTCTTT. It is translated as CASSGSPSSTEAFF.